This T cell receptor beta chain is drawn from a study of regulatory T cells in long-lasting Graves disease. Study findings and constraints: Persistent disease exhibited a predilection for TRBV28, TRBJ1-2 and TRBJ2-5.

In regard to this clonotype: Its specificity is not known.

Sequencing libraries for TCR beta were prepared with iRepertoire HTBI primers and Arm-PCR of CDR3 regions. Each CDR3 protein is one row after TCRdb ran MiXCR on the multiplex PCR reads. The table shows over 450,000 distinct CDR3 sequences, with roughly a fifth occurring only once. The sample's time point: persistent/refractory GD, antithyroid drugs over 5 years with positive TRAb. PBMC-derived RNA was used for the TCR library. Deletions cut 7 bases from V and 1 base from J, with 14 bases between. The CDR3 consists of 15 residues. Germline V lookup: CDR1 LNHDA, CDR2 SQIVND (reference sequence). The sequence came from a female donor with Graves disease. The chain combines TRBV19 with TRBJ1-5, with D maybe TRBD1 (5 bases). The sample consisted of peripheral blood mononuclear cells (PBMCs), taken when the disease was refractory, from a patient treated with antithyroid drugs. CDR3 protein: CASTGSGTSNQPQHF. For the CDR3, the DNA is TGTGCCAGTACCGGTTCAGGGACGAGCAATCAGCCCCAGCATTTT.